The 5 T cell receptor beta chains in this list originate from one sample, sequenced in a study of vaccination effects on CD4 cells after COVID-19. Clones were read by immunoSEQ multiplex PCR, and TCRdb kept only the in-frame ones, dropping some. Here the sample spans around 53,000 clones, approximately 73% being singletons. ViraFEST expansion of antigen-specific CD4+ T cells with viral peptide pools preceded sequencing. Researchers isolated CD4+ T cells once approximately ten days of culture had elapsed. Between March and December 2020, the person had a SARS-CoV-2 infection that PCR confirmed. Their antigens remain unidentified. Material: CD4+ T cells from PBMCs cultured with HIV peptides, obtained before COVID-19 vaccination. Subset meaning: HIV-1 Nef peptide pool negative control/reference culture. The receptors originated from a human donor who had a prior SARS-CoV-2 infection.

Here the CDR3 reads CAGQGAGETQYF. For the CDR3, the DNA is TGTGCCGGCCAGGGGGCTGGGGAGACCCAGTACTTC. The V gene is TRBV2, the J gene TRBJ2-5; TRBD1 agrees at 8 bases. V was pared by 11 bases and J by 5 bases, with 7 bases of the junction left unmatched. In germline, CDR1 is SNHLY, CDR2 FYNNEI. This CDR3 has 12 residues.

The rearrangement joins TRBV6-5 to TRBJ2-5; D not resolved. Germline-derived CDR1 and CDR2 are MNHEY and SVGAGI. The CDR3 sequence is 13 residues long. Trimming took off 3 bases at V and 3 bases at J, with 8 bases between the two ends. CDR3: CASSYLGEETQYF. The CDR3 nucleotides read TGTGCCAGCAGTTATCTTGGGGAAGAGACCCAGTACTTC.

The chain joins TRBV13 to TRBJ1-1, with D unresolved. The germline V and J ends were trimmed by 2 bases and 1 base, with 11 bases remaining between them. Germline V gene data show CDR1 as PRHDT and CDR2 as FYEKMQ (reference sequence). CDR3 length: 15 residues. For the CDR3, the DNA is TGTGCCAGCAGCTTACAATACAGAGAGAACACTGAAGCTTTCTTT. Translated, it gives CASSLQYRENTEAFF.

The rearrangement links TRBV12-3 or TRBV12-4 to TRBJ2-3; D gene uncertain. The CDR3 runs to 13 residues. The V and J ends lost 3 bases and 0 bases respectively, with 4 bases between them. The CDR3 loop reads CASSFQSTDTQYF. CDR3 bases: TGTGCCAGCAGTTTCCAGAGCACAGATACGCAGTATTTT.

This clone showed up just a few times. As DNA, the CDR3 is TGTGCCAGTAGTTCCATCGGACTAGCGGGAGATGGCGAGCAGTACTTC. Its protein product is CASSSIGLAGDGEQYF. V gene TRBV19 combines with J gene TRBJ2-7; 13 bases map to TRBD2. CDR3 size: 16 residues. V lost 5 bases and J lost 6; bases outside the gene matches: 10. Germline lookup yields CDR1 LNHDA and CDR2 SQIVND (reference sequence).